This TCR beta chain was documented in a study of Siglec-9 on CD8 T cells in melanoma (dated 2019 in TCRdb). For the wider study: Siglec-9 expression on CD8+ T cells and the role of Siglec-9 in regulating T cells in the melanoma tumor microenvironment were investigated in the study.

The paper's findings and limits, for the study overall: According to the reported findings, Siglec-9 marked and regulated a subset of effector memory CD8+ T cells that seemed to build up inside melanoma tumors.

The CDR3 runs 19 residues from the cysteine to the phenylalanine. Only the CDR3 DNA stays, 57 bases, in frame from base 1. CDR1 MNHEY and CDR2 SMNVEV were looked up in the germline V gene (reference sequence). Ends trimmed: V by 3 bases, J by 5 bases; bases unmatched to a gene: 17. A remark on this clone: Its antigen has not been determined. No much larger clonotype is one base removed from it; base qualities were not supplied.

Library creation used the immunoSEQ multiplex PCR assay. TCRdb retrieved this table from immuneACCESS and kept in-frame rearrangements only. Not all clones are present; in checked studies, unresolved V genes account for under half, and no reason is known for the remainder. The table for this sample lists about 30,000 clones; 80% of them were counted only once. The ten largest clones take up 5.8% of the sample. This sequence originates from a human donor in good health. The sequencing sample was made of Siglec-9- CD8+ T cells sorted from blood. Read against the paper, the sample's cell subset or site label means: CD8 T cells lacking Siglec-9. The V and J segments used are TRBV27 and TRBJ2-3, and 10 junctional nucleotides match TRBD2. At the DNA level, the sequence is TGTGCCAGCAGTTTCCCCCCGCTAGCGGGAGCCGTGATAAAAGATACGCAGTATTTT. This is translated as CASSFPPLAGAVIKDTQYF.